A single sample is the source of the 2 T cell receptor beta chains below, sequenced in a study of blood T cell repertoires in COVID-19. Profiled with immunoSEQ multiplex PCR; TCRdb holds only in-frame clones, not every one. The table has about 180,000 clones, about nine tenths seen once. What was sequenced was peripheral blood. These receptors came from a man between 70 and 80 years old with active or convalescent COVID-19.

This clone came up a few times. This chain uses TRBV5-1 with TRBJ1-3, with 7 nucleotides matching TRBD1. CDR3 length: 19 amino acids. Germline V gene data show CDR1 as SGHRS and CDR2 as YFSETQ. The J segment lost 1 base and the V segment lost 3 bases, leaving 16 bases of the junction unmatched. The CDR3 nucleotides read TGCGCCAGCAGCTCTTGGGGTGGGGGACAGAAAGCTTCTGGAAACACCATATATTTT. The encoded protein is CASSSWGGGQKASGNTIYF.

The V gene is TRBV9, the J gene TRBJ1-1; maybe TRBD1 (6 bases). V was clipped by 6 bases and J by 1 base, with 13 bases between them. The germline CDR1 and CDR2 sequences are SGDLS and YYNGEE. The CDR3 loop spans 14 amino acids. For the CDR3, the DNA is TGTGCCAGCACCCCGCAGGGGCAGAACACTGAAGCTTTCTTT. Protein sequence: CASTPQGQNTEAFF.